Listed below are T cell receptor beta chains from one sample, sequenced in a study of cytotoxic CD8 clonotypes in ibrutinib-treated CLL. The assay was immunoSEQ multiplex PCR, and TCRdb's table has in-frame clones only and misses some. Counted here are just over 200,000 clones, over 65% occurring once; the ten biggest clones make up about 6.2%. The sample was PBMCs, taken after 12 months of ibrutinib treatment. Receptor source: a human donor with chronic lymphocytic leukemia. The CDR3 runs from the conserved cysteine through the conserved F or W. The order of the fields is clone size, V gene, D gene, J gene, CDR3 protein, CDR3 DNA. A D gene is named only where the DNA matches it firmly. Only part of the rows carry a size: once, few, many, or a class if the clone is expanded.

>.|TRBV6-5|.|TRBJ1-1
CASSYSRESTEAFF
TGTGCCAGCAGTTACTCAAGGGAGAGCACTGAAGCTTTCTTT
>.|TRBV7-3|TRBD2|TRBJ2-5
CASSPGTSGIIQETQYF
TGTGCCAGCAGCCCGGGGACTAGCGGGATAATCCAAGAGACCCAGTACTTC
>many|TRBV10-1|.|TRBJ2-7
CASSESPGSGQYF
TGCGCCAGCAGTGAGTCACCGGGGTCGGGGCAGTACTTC
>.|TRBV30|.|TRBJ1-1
CAWSGGQYTEAFF
TGTGCCTGGTCGGGGGGGCAGTACACTGAAGCTTTCTTT
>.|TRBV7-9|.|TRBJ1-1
CASLSTVNTEAFF
TGTGCCAGCCTCTCTACAGTTAACACTGAAGCTTTCTTT
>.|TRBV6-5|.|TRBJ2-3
CASSNTDMDGTQYF
TGTGCCAGCAGTAACACAGACATGGATGGTACGCAGTATTTT
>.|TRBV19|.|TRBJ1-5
CASTLGQGRGNQPQHF
TGTGCCAGTACCCTGGGACAAGGGAGGGGCAATCAGCCCCAGCATTTT
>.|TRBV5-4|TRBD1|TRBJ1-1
CASSPPGTGNTEAFF
TGTGCCAGCAGCCCACCAGGGACAGGGAACACTGAAGCTTTCTTT
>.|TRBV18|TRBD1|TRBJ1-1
CASSPTQRQGRTEAFF
TGTGCCAGCTCACCGACCCAACGACAGGGTAGAACTGAAGCTTTCTTT
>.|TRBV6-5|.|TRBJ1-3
CASSYMETGNTIYF
TGTGCCAGCAGTTATATGGAGACTGGAAACACCATATATTTT
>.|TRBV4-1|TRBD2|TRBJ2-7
CASSLQDAGGNYEQYF
TGCGCCAGCAGCCTACAGGACGCGGGGGGAAACTACGAGCAGTACTTC
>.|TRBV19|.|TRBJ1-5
CASTPGAGRNSNQPQHF
TGTGCCAGTACCCCGGGGGCAGGGAGAAATAGCAATCAGCCCCAGCATTTT
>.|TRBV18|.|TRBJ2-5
CASSPGLGETQYF
TGTGCCAGCTCACCAGGGTTAGGAGAGACCCAGTACTTC
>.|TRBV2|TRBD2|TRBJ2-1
CASSKSSGSSYNEQFF
TGTGCCAGCAGTAAATCAAGCGGGAGCTCCTACAATGAGCAGTTCTTC
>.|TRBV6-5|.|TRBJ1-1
CASRSGTVNTEAFF
TGTGCCAGCAGATCCGGGACGGTGAACACTGAAGCTTTCTTT
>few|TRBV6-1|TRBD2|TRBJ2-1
CASSEEAGGLRNEQFF
TGTGCCAGCAGTGAGGAGGCGGGGGGGCTGAGGAATGAGCAGTTCTTC
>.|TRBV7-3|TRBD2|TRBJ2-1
CASSPGLAGYNEQFF
TGTGCCAGCAGCCCAGGACTAGCGGGGTACAATGAGCAGTTCTTC
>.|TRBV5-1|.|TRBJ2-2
CASSLLGSDGELFF
TGCGCCAGCAGCTTGCTAGGGAGCGACGGGGAGCTGTTTTTT
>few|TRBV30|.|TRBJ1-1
CAWSVGGEKAFF
TGTGCCTGGAGTGTGGGGGGGGAAAAAGCTTTCTTT
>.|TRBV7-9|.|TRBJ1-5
CASSLVGGSFNQPQHF
TGTGCCAGCAGCTTAGTTGGGGGGAGCTTCAATCAGCCCCAGCATTTT
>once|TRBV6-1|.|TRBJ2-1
CASSERRSNEQFF
TGTGCCAGCAGTGAACGACGAAGCAATGAGCAGTTCTTC
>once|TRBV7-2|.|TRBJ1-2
CASSLAGGGIGYGYTF
TGTGCCAGCAGCTTAGCGGGAGGGGGAATAGGCTATGGCTACACCTTC
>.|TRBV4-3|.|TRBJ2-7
CASSQDVWRF
TGCGCCAGCAGCCAAGATGTATGGCGCTTC
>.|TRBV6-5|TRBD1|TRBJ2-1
CARQGTDEQFF
TGTGCCAGACAGGGGACGGATGAGCAGTTCTTC
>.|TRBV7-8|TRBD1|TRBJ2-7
CASSTGQGGNEQYF
TGTGCCAGCAGCACGGGACAGGGAGGTAACGAGCAGTACTTC
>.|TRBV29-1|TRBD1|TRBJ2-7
CSVERDSSYEQYF
TGCAGCGTTGAACGGGACAGTTCCTACGAGCAGTACTTC
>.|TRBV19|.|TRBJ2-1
CASSMEAGGTYNEQFF
TGTGCCAGTAGTATGGAAGCGGGTGGCACCTACAATGAGCAGTTCTTC
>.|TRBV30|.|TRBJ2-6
CAMRGSAGANVLTF
TGTGCCATGCGAGGCAGCGCTGGGGCTAACGTCCTGACTTTC
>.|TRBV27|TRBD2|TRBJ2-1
CASSSTSGRPPNEQFF
TGTGCCAGCAGTTCGACTAGCGGGAGACCCCCCAATGAGCAGTTCTTC
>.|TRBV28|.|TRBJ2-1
CASSFAGHYNEQFF
TGTGCCAGCAGTTTCGCGGGGCACTACAATGAGCAGTTCTTC
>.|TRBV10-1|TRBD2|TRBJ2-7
CASPASGFYEQYF
TGCGCCAGCCCGGCTAGCGGGTTCTACGAGCAGTACTTC
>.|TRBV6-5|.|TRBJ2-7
CASSYVGGQYF
TGTGCCAGCAGTTACGTTGGGGGGCAGTACTTC
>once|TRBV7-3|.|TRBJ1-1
CASSLSPQNRNTEAFF
TGTGCCAGCAGCTTAAGCCCCCAGAACAGGAACACTGAAGCTTTCTTT
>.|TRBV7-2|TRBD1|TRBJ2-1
CASSLATGAPSYNEQFF
TGTGCCAGCAGCTTAGCGACAGGGGCCCCATCCTACAATGAGCAGTTCTTC
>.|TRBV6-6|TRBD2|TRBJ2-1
CASSTTSGSYNEQFF
TGTGCCAGCAGCACCACTAGCGGTTCCTACAATGAGCAGTTCTTC
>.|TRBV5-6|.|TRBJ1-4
CASSFAPGGRNEKLFF
TGTGCCAGCAGCTTTGCCCCGGGGGGCAGAAATGAAAAACTGTTTTTT
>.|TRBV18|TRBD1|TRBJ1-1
CASSPLGETGGAGTEAFF
TGTGCCAGCTCACCGTTAGGGGAGACAGGGGGCGCTGGCACTGAAGCTTTCTTT
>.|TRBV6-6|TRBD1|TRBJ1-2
CASSYTRRTGGTDTF
TGTGCCAGCAGTTACACCCGTCGGACAGGGGGCACAGACACCTTC